Shown below are 23 T cell receptor beta chains from a single sample sequenced in a study of cytomegalovirus exposure and HLA in healthy donors. Both 60 Vbeta primers and 13 Jbeta primers went into the PCR. This table comes from immunoSEQ multiplex PCR, and its TCRdb copy is limited to in-frame clones, with some not included. This table has under 150,000 clones, about 81% appearing once. Sequences were obtained from PBMCs. The receptors were sampled from a woman aged 40-49 years in good health and CMV-seropositive.

The J gene is TRBJ2-7, the V gene TRBV11-2; 12 bases are a match to TRBD2. Germline lookup yields CDR1 SGHAT and CDR2 FQNNGV. Unmatched junction bases numbered 9, after V lost 6 bases and J lost 6 bases. The CDR3 extends over 15 amino acids. In nucleotides, the CDR3 is TGTGCCAGCAGAAGACTAGCGGGAGCCAGGAGCGAGCAGTACTTC. This encodes CASRRLAGARSEQYF. The full variable domain, in which reference TRBV11-2 and TRBJ2-7 provide the parts outside the CDR3, is EAGVAQSPRYKIIEKRQSVAFWCNPISGHATLYWYQQILGQGPKLLIQFQNNGVVDDSQLPKDRFSAERLKGVDSTLKIQPAKLEDSAVYLCASRRLAGARSEQYFGPGTRLTVT.

The chain recombines TRBV6-6 with TRBJ1-2; TRBD1 might be the D (5 bases). CDR3 size: 14 residues. Trimming pared 6 bases from V and 2 bases from J, leaving 13 bases between. The V gene's germline CDR1 is MNHNY and CDR2 SVGAGI (reference sequence). CDR3 sequence (DNA): TGTGCCAGCAGAATTCAGGGTGCGAACTATGGCTACACCTTC. This codes for CASRIQGANYGYTF.

V and J are TRBV4-2 and TRBJ2-7; possibly TRBD1 for D (5 bases). Deletions cut 0 bases from V and 2 bases from J, with 11 bases between. The CDR3 runs 15 residues. CDR1 is LGHNA, CDR2 YNFKEQ, per germline. Here the CDR3 reads CASSQEDRQPYEQYF. The CDR3 DNA reads TGTGCCAGCAGCCAAGAGGACCGACAGCCCTACGAGCAGTACTTC.

This rearrangement joins TRBV2 to TRBJ1-2; D is unclear. The V end was cut by 9 bases, the J end by 8 bases, with 10 bases between. The CDR3 contains 10 residues. From germline, CDR1 is SNHLY and CDR2 FYNNEI. In DNA, the CDR3 is TGTGCCAGTAGGAGGTACGGCTACACCTTC. This encodes CASRRYGYTF.

This chain uses TRBV6-5 with TRBJ1-5; TRBD1 matches 9 bases. There are 14 residues in the CDR3. J was trimmed by 7 bases and V by 5 bases; bases with no gene match: 6. Germline V lookup: CDR1 MNHEY, CDR2 SVGAGI. This CDR3 is CASSTGGVGQPQHF. In DNA, the CDR3 is TGTGCCAGCAGTACAGGGGGCGTGGGGCAGCCCCAGCATTTT.

V gene TRBV14 combines with J gene TRBJ2-7; 7 bases line up with TRBD1. The CDR3 is 15 amino acids. The trim removed 6 bases at V and 3 bases at J, leaving 11 bases unmatched. The germline V gene has CDR1 SGHDN and CDR2 FVKESK. The DNA for the CDR3 is TGTGCCAGCAGTCTTAGATCGACAGGGAACTACGAGCAGTACTTC. Amino acid sequence: CASSLRSTGNYEQYF. Combining the CDR3 with reference TRBV14 and TRBJ2-7 gives the whole variable domain EAGVTQFPSHSVIEKGQTVTLRCDPISGHDNLYWYRRVMGKEIKFLLHFVKESKQDESGMPNNRFLAERTGGTYSTLKVQPAELEDSGVYFCASSLRSTGNYEQYFGPGTRLTVT.

In DNA, the CDR3 is TGTGCCAGCAGTCTCGGCTCAGGGGGCACCTTAAACAATGAGCAGTTCTTC. Translation gives CASSLGSGGTLNNEQFF. V usage is TRBV6-4 and J usage is TRBJ2-1; 8 positions agree with TRBD1. CDR3 size: 17 residues. Germline V CDR1 and CDR2: MRHNA, SNTAGT. After removal of 5 bases from V and 5 bases from J, the junction contained 14 bases not matched to a gene.

This clone was detected only a few times. The chain couples TRBV9 to TRBJ2-1; TRBD2 agrees at 10 bases. The CDR3 has 14 residues. The germline CDR1 and CDR2 sequences are SGDLS and YYNGEE. The V segment lost 4 bases and the J segment 6 bases; nucleotides outside the gene matches: 4. The CDR3 nucleotides are TGTGCCAGCAGCCCCAGCGGGAGGGCCAATGAGCAGTTCTTC. It is translated as CASSPSGRANEQFF.

The V and J genes are TRBV10-1 and TRBJ2-1; TRBD2 agrees at 10 bases. Germline CDR1 is WNHNN and CDR2 is SYGVQD (reference sequence). V gave up 6 bases and J gave up 5 bases; unmatched junction bases: 10. This CDR3 has 16 residues. CDR3 loop: CASRKIWTSGHNEQFF. Here the CDR3 DNA reads TGCGCCAGCAGGAAAATCTGGACTAGCGGCCACAATGAGCAGTTCTTC.

This clone was recorded once. The rearrangement links TRBV10-1 to TRBJ2-2; tentative D call: TRBD2 (5 bases). This CDR3 comprises 15 residues. The germline V gene has CDR1 WNHNN and CDR2 SYGVQD (reference sequence). V lost 3 bases, J lost 4 bases, and 12 bases lay in between. This chain's CDR3 is CASSEWGSGTGELFF. The DNA of the CDR3 is TGCGCCAGCAGTGAATGGGGAAGCGGCACCGGGGAGCTGTTTTTT.

The V and J genes are TRBV5-6 and TRBJ1-1; 7 bases are a match to TRBD1. Germline V CDR1 and CDR2: SGHDT, YYEEEE. J gave up 0 bases and V 4 bases, and 6 bases lay outside the gene matches. The CDR3 spans 15 residues. The CDR3 sequence is CASSRTDRLNTEAFF. The CDR3 bases are TGTGCCAGCAGCCGGACGGACAGGTTGAACACTGAAGCTTTCTTT.

J is TRBJ2-1 and V is TRBV19; tentatively, D is TRBD1 (6 bases). The CDR3 runs to 17 residues. CDR1 is LNHDA, CDR2 SQIVND, per germline (reference sequence). The V gene lost 4 bases and the J gene lost 5 bases, with 21 bases spanning the gap. CDR3 region: CASSTPGTGPGDNEQFF. CDR3 DNA sequence: TGTGCCAGTAGTACTCCCGGAACAGGGCCCGGGGACAATGAGCAGTTCTTC.

The rearrangement links TRBV14 to TRBJ2-2, with D perhaps TRBD2 (5 bases). The CDR3 sequence is 15 residues long. Germline V gene data show CDR1 as SGHDN and CDR2 as FVKESK. The ends were cut back, 2 bases at V and 6 bases at J, with 13 bases in the middle. The CDR3, as DNA: TGTGCCAGCAGCCAAAGAACGGGAACGTCCGGGGAGCTGTTTTTT. Residues: CASSQRTGTSGELFF.

This clone has only a few counts. The chain couples TRBV7-6 to TRBJ2-1, with TRBD1 identical over 8 bases. The CDR3 is 14 amino acids. Germline CDR1 SGHVS, CDR2 FNYEAQ. The J segment lost 1 base and the V segment lost 5 bases, leaving 1 base of the junction unmatched. The CDR3 region is CASSRQGSYNEQFF. The CDR3 nucleotides are TGTGCCAGCAGCAGACAGGGGTCCTACAATGAGCAGTTCTTC.

This clone appeared once. In DNA, the CDR3 is TGCAGCGTTGGACTCACCCGCGGGCAGTTCTTC. Its translation: CSVGLTRGQFF. This chain joins TRBV29-1 and TRBJ2-1; no clear D. Trimming pared 4 bases from V and 12 bases from J, leaving 13 bases between. This CDR3 contains 11 residues. Germline V lookup: CDR1 SQVTM, CDR2 ANQGSEA.

The chain combines TRBV2 with TRBJ2-2; 8 bases are shared with TRBD1. After removal of 7 bases from V and 1 base from J, the junction contained 8 bases not matched to a gene. The CDR3 is 16 amino acids. CDR1 and CDR2 (germline): SNHLY, FYNNEI. The CDR3 DNA is TGTGCCAGCACCGCCCAGGGGGCGCAGAACACCGGGGAGCTGTTTTTT. Translated: CASTAQGAQNTGELFF.

The chain recombines TRBV4-1 with TRBJ1-6; D is undetermined. The CDR3 has 13 amino acids. Trimming removed 0 bases at V and 13 bases at J, with 10 bases between. From germline, CDR1 is MGHRA and CDR2 YSYEKL. CDR3 sequence reads: CASSQDDTRPLHF. The DNA of the CDR3 is TGCGCCAGCAGCCAAGATGACACCAGGCCCCTCCACTTT.

This chain joins TRBV5-1 and TRBJ2-6; D uncertain. V shed 1 base and J shed 0 bases, with 5 bases lying between them. CDR1 and CDR2 from the germline V gene are SGHRS and YFSETQ. The CDR3 consists of 15 residues. CDR3 DNA: TGCGCCAGCAGCTTGCACGGCTCTGGGGCCAACGTCCTGACTTTC. It yields the protein CASSLHGSGANVLTF.

This chain connects TRBV19 to TRBJ1-6; a possible D gene is TRBD1 (5 bases). Germline V gene sequence: CDR1 LNHDA, CDR2 SQIVND (reference sequence). V was pared by 3 bases and J by 7 bases, with 13 bases between. The CDR3 is 15 residues long. The CDR3 reads CASSMWQGSNSPLHF. In DNA, the CDR3 is TGTGCCAGTAGTATGTGGCAGGGTTCAAATTCACCCCTCCACTTT.

This clone appeared a single time. The V gene is TRBV30, the J gene TRBJ1-2; D uncertain. Germline assignment: CDR1 GTSNPN and CDR2 SVGIG (reference sequence). V was shortened by 1 base and J by 7 bases, with 10 bases between the two germline ends. This CDR3 region has 12 residues. The CDR3 region has the DNA TGTGCCTGGAGTGGCCCCGCCGGTGGCTACACCTTC. Protein product: CAWSGPAGGYTF.

This clone was recorded once. The rearrangement links TRBV5-8 to TRBJ2-2; TRBD1 matches 9 bases. Losses at the gene ends were 4 bases for V and 5 bases for J; bases not matched to a gene: 9. CDR3 length: 16 amino acids. Germline V gene sequence: CDR1 SGHTS, CDR2 YDEGEE. CDR3 DNA: TGTGCCAGCAGCCCCCGAGGACAGGGGAGGACCGGGGAGCTGTTTTTT. It codes for CASSPRGQGRTGELFF.

J is TRBJ2-7 and V is TRBV9; TRBD2 aligns across 12 bases. The V segment lost 0 bases and the J segment 6 bases; nucleotides outside the gene matches: 4. The CDR3 covers 15 residues. The germline V gene encodes CDR1 SGDLS and CDR2 YYNGEE. CDR3 amino acids: CASSVGLAGVSEQYF. The CDR3 coding sequence is TGTGCCAGCAGCGTAGGACTAGCGGGAGTGTCCGAGCAGTACTTC.

The V call is TRBV11-3, the J call TRBJ2-2; 8 nucleotides agree with TRBD2. The germline CDR1 and CDR2 sequences are SGHNT and YENEEA. V dropped 5 bases and J dropped 6; count of bases not matched to a gene: 5. The CDR3 covers 14 residues. CDR3 sequence: CASSKGLEAGELFF. The CDR3 DNA follows: TGTGCCAGCAGCAAGGGACTAGAGGCCGGGGAGCTGTTTTTT. Full variable domain (rest looked up from reference TRBV11-3 and TRBJ2-2): EAGVVQSPRYKIIEKKQPVAFWCNPISGHNTLYWYLQNLGQGPELLIRYENEEAVDDSQLPKDRFSAERLKGVDSTLKIQPAELGDSAVYLCASSKGLEAGELFFGEGSRLTVL.